What follows are 4 T cell receptor beta chains derived from one specimen sequenced in a study of blood T cells in healthy people across ages. PCR was performed a second time for about 7 to 12 cycles using a sample-barcoded 5' primer and a J-beta primer mix. TCRdb processed the 5' RACE reads anew with MiXCR; each CDR3 protein has one entry. The data show 750,000 to 950,000 distinct CDR3 sequences, roughly 25% seen once. These data were likewise used in another study, on T cells of mothers and their children.

Source material: blood. The receptor set was obtained from a boy younger than 18 in good health.

This clonotype was observed a few times. The chain has TRBV15 and TRBJ2-3; the D gene is possibly TRBD2 (7 bases). V dropped 8 bases and J dropped 4 bases, with 13 bases sitting between them. The CDR3 is 13 residues long. Germline CDR1 and CDR2: LNHNV and YYDKDF (reference sequence). The DNA for the CDR3 is TGTGCCACCGGGGGGGCCGGAGCAGATACGCAGTATTTT. It is translated as CATGGAGADTQYF.

A few counts support this clonotype. A junction end diverges from the germline sequence, so it may reflect a read error. The chain recombines TRBV2 with TRBJ2-5; D gene uncertain. This CDR3 contains 11 residues. CDR1 is SNHLY, CDR2 FYNNEI, per germline. As DNA, the CDR3 is TGTGCCAGCAGATTAGCTGAGACCCAATACTTC. It encodes CASRLAETQYF.

This clonotype was counted between two and nine times. V and J are TRBV14 and TRBJ1-1; D is unresolved. The V gene's germline CDR1 is SGHDN and CDR2 FVKESK. This CDR3 region has 14 residues. Trimming shortened V by 0 bases and J by 4 bases, and 9 bases separated the two germline ends. CDR3 bases: TGTGCCAGCAGCCAAGATCCGGGTACCACTGAAGCTTTCTTT. It is translated as CASSQDPGTTEAFF.

This clonotype has only a few counts. The CDR3 reads CASSRLAGDTQYF. For the CDR3, the DNA is TGTGCCAGCAGCCGGTTAGCAGGGGATACGCAGTATTTT. V and J are TRBV7-2 and TRBJ2-3; possible D gene TRBD1, 5 bases. Germline V gives CDR1 SGHTA, CDR2 FQGNSA. V lost 5 bases to trimming and J lost 6 bases, with 12 bases between them. The CDR3 has 13 residues.